Listed here are 15 T cell receptor beta chains from one sample, sequenced in a study of cytomegalovirus exposure and HLA in healthy donors listed by TCRdb under 2017. Library generation was performed with the immunoSEQ multiplex PCR assay. TCRdb carries this immuneACCESS record with in-frame sequences only. Its versions omit some clonotypes, under half of them owing to an unresolved V gene in the studies checked, with the rest unexplained. This sample comprises fewer than 200,000 clones, roughly 85% of them detected only once. In total, the top ten clones hold about 15% of the sample. The sample taken for sequencing was PBMCs. The source of these receptors is a man younger than 35 in good health and CMV-seropositive.

The CDR3 DNA reads as TGTGCCAGCAGCGCGAGCGGGAGTGACGGAGAGACCCAGTACTTC. Protein sequence: CASSASGSDGETQYF. The chain recombines TRBV13 with TRBJ2-5, with 8 nucleotides matching TRBD2. This CDR3 comprises 15 residues. The J segment lost 4 bases and the V segment lost 5 bases, leaving 9 bases of the junction unmatched. The V gene's germline CDR1 is PRHDT and CDR2 FYEKMQ (reference sequence). The variable domain in full, completed from reference TRBV13 and TRBJ2-5, reads AAGVIQSPRHLIKEKRETATLKCYPIPRHDTVYWYQQGPGQDPQFLISFYEKMQSDKGSIPDRFSAQQFSDYHSELNMSSLELGDSALYFCASSASGSDGETQYFGPGTRLLVL.

This clone occurred once. The chain joins TRBV6-6 to TRBJ2-7; D not certain. V shed 4 bases and J shed 5 bases, with 9 bases lying between them. CDR1 is MNHNY and CDR2 is SVGAGI in the germline V gene (reference sequence). This CDR3 is built from 12 residues. The DNA of the CDR3 is TGTGCCAGCAGTTTTCTTTCCGACGAGCAGTACTTC. Translated: CASSFLSDEQYF.

J is TRBJ2-7 and V is TRBV7-2; the match to TRBD1 covers 8 bases. The J segment lost 6 bases and the V segment lost 3 bases, leaving 10 bases of the junction unmatched. The CDR3 sequence is 15 residues long. Germline-derived CDR1 and CDR2 are SGHTA and FQGNSA. CDR3 DNA sequence: TGTGCCAGCAGCTTCAGCATAACGACAGGGGCCGAGCAGTACTTC. Translation gives CASSFSITTGAEQYF.

The rearrangement uses TRBV28 and TRBJ1-4; D gene unclear. The CDR3 consists of 16 residues. Trimming pared 6 bases from V and 4 bases from J, leaving 18 bases between. CDR1 is MDHEN and CDR2 is SYDVKM in the germline V gene. As DNA, the CDR3 is TGTGCCAGCAGAAAAGGCCGATCAGGTTATAATGAAAAACTGTTTTTT. Translated: CASRKGRSGYNEKLFF.

The chain couples TRBV27 to TRBJ2-7; D not certain. CDR1 and CDR2 (germline): MNHEY, SMNVEV (reference sequence). V gave up 2 bases and J gave up 2 bases, with 13 bases separating them. The CDR3 sequence is 15 residues long. This chain's CDR3 is CASSLAPTETYEQYF. The CDR3 bases are TGTGCCAGCAGTTTAGCACCGACGGAGACCTACGAGCAGTACTTC.

This chain links TRBV11-2 with TRBJ1-6; weak D call: TRBD1 (6 bases). This CDR3 is 17 amino acids long. Germline V gene sequence: CDR1 SGHAT, CDR2 FQNNGV. The V end was cut by 5 bases, the J end by 3 bases, with 17 bases between. CDR3: CASSQGPLVLYNSPLHF. In nucleotides, the CDR3 is TGTGCCAGCAGCCAGGGGCCGCTCGTCCTCTATAATTCACCCCTCCACTTT.

The chain recombines TRBV27 with TRBJ2-2, with D perhaps matching TRBD2 (6 bases). Germline V CDR1 and CDR2: MNHEY, SMNVEV (reference sequence). There are 14 residues in the CDR3. The V and J ends lost 6 bases and 6 bases respectively, with 14 bases between them. CDR3 sequence: CASRRRLDPGELFF. The CDR3 DNA sequence: TGTGCCAGCAGACGACGACTAGACCCCGGGGAGCTGTTTTTT.

V is TRBV19 and J is TRBJ1-5, with 9 positions matching TRBD1. The CDR3 has 16 amino acids. J was trimmed by 2 bases and V by 6 bases; bases with no gene match: 8. Germline V CDR1 and CDR2: LNHDA, SQIVND (reference sequence). Written as DNA, the CDR3 is TGTGCCAGTAGCCCTTCCCGGGACAGGGGCAATCAGCCCCAGCATTTT. Its translation: CASSPSRDRGNQPQHF.

V gene TRBV6-6 combines with J gene TRBJ2-7, with TRBD1 matching over 8 bases. Per the germline V gene, CDR1 is MNHNY and CDR2 is SVGAGI (reference sequence). J was trimmed by 2 bases and V by 2 bases; bases with no gene match: 5. The length of the CDR3 is 15 residues. The CDR3 loop reads CASSYGSGGTYEQYF. DNA for the CDR3: TGTGCCAGCAGTTACGGGTCAGGGGGCACCTACGAGCAGTACTTC.

This chain connects TRBV6-5 to TRBJ2-1, with D possibly TRBD2 on 5 matching bases. Germline assignment: CDR1 MNHEY and CDR2 SVGAGI. This CDR3 region has 13 residues. Between the trimmed V and J ends, which lost 5 bases and 2 bases, there was a span of 7 bases. Written as DNA, the CDR3 is TGTGCCAGCAGTGAGACTACCTACAATGAGCAGTTCTTC. It is translated as CASSETTYNEQFF.

The chain is built from TRBV28 and TRBJ1-2, with 11 bases lining up with TRBD1. CDR3 size: 14 residues. Germline V lookup: CDR1 MDHEN, CDR2 SYDVKM. The V segment lost 8 bases and the J segment 2 bases; nucleotides outside the gene matches: 4. This chain's CDR3 is CASLGQGGNYGYTF. DNA for the CDR3: TGTGCCAGCCTGGGACAGGGGGGAAACTATGGCTACACCTTC.

The rearrangement joins TRBV10-1 to TRBJ2-7; no definite D call. The CDR3 extends over 13 amino acids. Germline lookup yields CDR1 WNHNN and CDR2 SYGVQD (reference sequence). Trimming pared 3 bases from V and 4 bases from J, leaving 10 bases between. In DNA form, the CDR3 reads TGCGCCAGCAGTGAAGCGTTCGGGTACGAGCAGTACTTC. This gives the protein CASSEAFGYEQYF.

This clone was seen a handful of times. This chain joins TRBV10-3 and TRBJ2-5; 7 bases match TRBD1. V lost 6 bases, J lost 2 bases, and 3 bases stayed unmatched. CDR3 length: 13 residues. The germline V gene encodes CDR1 ENHRY and CDR2 SYGVKD. For the CDR3, the DNA is TGTGCCATCAGAGGACAGGAACAAGAGACCCAGTACTTC. This encodes CAIRGQEQETQYF.

This clone has just one count. V and J are TRBV5-6 and TRBJ2-5; 10 nucleotides agree with TRBD1. The J segment lost 4 bases and the V segment lost 2 bases, leaving 8 bases of the junction unmatched. This CDR3 spans 16 amino acids. The germline V gene encodes CDR1 SGHDT and CDR2 YYEEEE. Here the CDR3 reads CASSFVPGQGTETQYF. DNA of the CDR3: TGTGCCAGCAGCTTCGTCCCGGGACAGGGGACAGAGACCCAGTACTTC.

The chain links TRBV19 to TRBJ2-1, with 8 bases identical to TRBD2. This CDR3 spans 16 amino acids. Germline trimming cut 0 bases from V and 4 bases from J; bases unmatched to any gene: 5. The germline V gene encodes CDR1 LNHDA and CDR2 SQIVND (reference sequence). The CDR3 DNA is TGTGCCAGTAGTATAGATCTACTAGCGGTGTACAATGAGCAGTTCTTC. Protein: CASSIDLLAVYNEQFF.